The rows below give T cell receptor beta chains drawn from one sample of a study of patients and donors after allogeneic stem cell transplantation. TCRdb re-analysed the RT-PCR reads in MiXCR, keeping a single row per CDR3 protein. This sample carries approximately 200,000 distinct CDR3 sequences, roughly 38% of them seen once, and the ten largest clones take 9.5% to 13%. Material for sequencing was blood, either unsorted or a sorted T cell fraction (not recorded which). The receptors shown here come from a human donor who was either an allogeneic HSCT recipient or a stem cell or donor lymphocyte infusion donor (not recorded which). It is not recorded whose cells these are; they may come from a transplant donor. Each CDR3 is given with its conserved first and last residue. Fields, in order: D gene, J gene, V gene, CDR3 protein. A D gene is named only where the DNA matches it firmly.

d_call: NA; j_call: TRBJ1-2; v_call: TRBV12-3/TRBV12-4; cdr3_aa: CASSTPGDVEDYTF
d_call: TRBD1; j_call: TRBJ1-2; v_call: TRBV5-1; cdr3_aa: CASSRSGTGHNYGYTF
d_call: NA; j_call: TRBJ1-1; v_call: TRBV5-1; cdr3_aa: CASSSKGWETEAFF
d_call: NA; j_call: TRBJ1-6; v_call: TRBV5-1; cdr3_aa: CASSPRVRSDNSPLHF
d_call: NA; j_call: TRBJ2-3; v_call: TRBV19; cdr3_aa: CATGSTDTQYF
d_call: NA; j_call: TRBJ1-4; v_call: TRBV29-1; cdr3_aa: CSGRSTNEKLFF
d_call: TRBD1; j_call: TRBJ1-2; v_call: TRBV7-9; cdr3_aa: CASSPWDSVYGYTF
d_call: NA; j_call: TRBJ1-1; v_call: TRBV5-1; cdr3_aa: CASSNTGREAFF
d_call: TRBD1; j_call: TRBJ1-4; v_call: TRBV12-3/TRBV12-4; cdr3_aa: CASGPGTGNEKLFF
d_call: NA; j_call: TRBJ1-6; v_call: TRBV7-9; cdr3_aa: CASSLRERHNSPLHF
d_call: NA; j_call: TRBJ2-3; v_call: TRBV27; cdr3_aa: CASSFRTSSDTQYF
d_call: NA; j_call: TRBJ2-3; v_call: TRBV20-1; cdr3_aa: CSSRGIGGSSTDTQYF
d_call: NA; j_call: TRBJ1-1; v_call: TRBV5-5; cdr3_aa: CASSRDPNTEAFF
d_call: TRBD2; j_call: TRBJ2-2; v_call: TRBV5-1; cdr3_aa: CASSFLEAGGNTGELFF
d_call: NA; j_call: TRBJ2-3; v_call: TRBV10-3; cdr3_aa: CAIRGAVSGTDTQYF
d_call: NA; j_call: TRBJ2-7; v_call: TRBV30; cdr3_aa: CARGSTYEQYF
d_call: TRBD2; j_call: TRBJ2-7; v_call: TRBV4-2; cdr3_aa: CASSQDGGGLATYEQYF
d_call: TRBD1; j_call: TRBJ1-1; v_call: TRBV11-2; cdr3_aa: CASSLAGQDLNTEAFF
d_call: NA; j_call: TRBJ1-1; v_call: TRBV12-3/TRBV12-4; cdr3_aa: CASSLGAEAFF
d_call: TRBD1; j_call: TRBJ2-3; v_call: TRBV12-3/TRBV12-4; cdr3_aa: CASSAGNRGLTDTQYF
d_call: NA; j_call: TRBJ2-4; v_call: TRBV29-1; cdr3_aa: CSPGPGAKNIQYF
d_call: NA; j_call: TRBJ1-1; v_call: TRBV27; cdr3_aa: CASSLPGGKAFF
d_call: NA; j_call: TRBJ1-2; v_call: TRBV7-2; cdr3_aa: CASSLRENYGYTF
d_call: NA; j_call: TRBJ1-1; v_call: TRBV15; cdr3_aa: CATSRELTANTEAFF
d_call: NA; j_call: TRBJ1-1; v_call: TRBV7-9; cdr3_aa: CASSLGGAGVEAFF
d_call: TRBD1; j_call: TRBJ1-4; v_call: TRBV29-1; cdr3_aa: CSVDQGTGTGSEKLFF
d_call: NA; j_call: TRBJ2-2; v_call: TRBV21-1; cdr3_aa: CASSKAGQGARTGELFF
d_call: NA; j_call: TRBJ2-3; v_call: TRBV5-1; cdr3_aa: CASSLSPLTQYTDTQYF
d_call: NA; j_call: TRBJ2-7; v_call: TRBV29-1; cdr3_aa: CSVTLDSSYEQYF
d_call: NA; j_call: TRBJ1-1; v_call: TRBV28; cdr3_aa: CASSLSGEMNTEAFF
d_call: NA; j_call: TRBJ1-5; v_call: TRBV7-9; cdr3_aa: CASSLDPSNQPQHF
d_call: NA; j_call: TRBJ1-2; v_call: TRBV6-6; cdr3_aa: CASSYLRAEYTF
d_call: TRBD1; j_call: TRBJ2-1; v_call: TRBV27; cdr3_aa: CASSPPTGTYNEQFF
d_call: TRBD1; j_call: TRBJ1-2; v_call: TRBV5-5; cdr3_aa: CASSFGLMDRGSYGYTF
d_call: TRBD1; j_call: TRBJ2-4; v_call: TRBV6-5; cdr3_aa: CASSYGTGGNIQYF
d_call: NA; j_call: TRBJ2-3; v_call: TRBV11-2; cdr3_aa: CASRPVLFSTDTQYF
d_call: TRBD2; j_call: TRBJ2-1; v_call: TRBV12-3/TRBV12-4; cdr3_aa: CASSLTSGGARANEQFF
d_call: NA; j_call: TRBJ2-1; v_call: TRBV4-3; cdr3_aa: CASSQVLFVRGGKEQFF
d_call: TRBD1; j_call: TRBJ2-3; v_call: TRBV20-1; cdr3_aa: CSAAQGARLDTQYF
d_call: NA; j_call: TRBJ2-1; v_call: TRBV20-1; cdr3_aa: CSAGWGFSYNEQFF
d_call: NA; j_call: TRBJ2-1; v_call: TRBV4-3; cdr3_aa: CASSQDRRYNEQFF
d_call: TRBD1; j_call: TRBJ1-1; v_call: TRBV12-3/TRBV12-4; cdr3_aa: CASSRPWTGTGSAFF
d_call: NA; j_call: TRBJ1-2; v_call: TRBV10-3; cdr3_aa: CAISEPARRDGYYGYTF
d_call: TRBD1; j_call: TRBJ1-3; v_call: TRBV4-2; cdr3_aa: CASSQDRQGANTIYF
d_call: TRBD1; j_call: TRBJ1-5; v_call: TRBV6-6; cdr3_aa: CASSGDSHQPQHF
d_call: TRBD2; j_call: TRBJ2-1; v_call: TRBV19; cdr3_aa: CASAAGRVYNEQFF
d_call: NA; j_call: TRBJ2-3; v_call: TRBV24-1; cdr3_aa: CATSDFGLSDTQYF
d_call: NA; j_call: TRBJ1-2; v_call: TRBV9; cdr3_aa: CASSVKGVGDYGYTF